This T cell receptor beta chain emerged from a study of blood T cells in healthy people across ages. Broader study findings: Roughly linear age-related decline in beta diversity appeared, significant by age roughly 40.

Together with a sample-barcoded 5' primer, a J-beta primer mix was included in a second PCR lasting roughly 6 to 12 cycles. TCRdb re-called the 5' RACE reads with MiXCR, one entry per CDR3 protein. The data show about 1.8 million distinct CDR3 sequences, just under 50% seen once. The V and J ends lost 4 bases and 3 bases, in that order; junction bases with no gene match: 13. The CDR3 is 18 amino acids. Germline lookup yields CDR1 MNHEY and CDR2 SMNVEV (reference sequence). A remark on this clonotype: Its antigen is unknown.

The chain carries TRBV27 and TRBJ2-5; 11 bases align to TRBD2. Sequencing was performed on blood. The receptor was isolated from a middle-aged woman in good health. The CDR3 reads CASSSGTSGGLREETQYF. CDR3 nucleotides: TGTGCCAGCAGTTCCGGGACTAGCGGCGGCCTCCGAGAAGAGACCCAGTACTTC.